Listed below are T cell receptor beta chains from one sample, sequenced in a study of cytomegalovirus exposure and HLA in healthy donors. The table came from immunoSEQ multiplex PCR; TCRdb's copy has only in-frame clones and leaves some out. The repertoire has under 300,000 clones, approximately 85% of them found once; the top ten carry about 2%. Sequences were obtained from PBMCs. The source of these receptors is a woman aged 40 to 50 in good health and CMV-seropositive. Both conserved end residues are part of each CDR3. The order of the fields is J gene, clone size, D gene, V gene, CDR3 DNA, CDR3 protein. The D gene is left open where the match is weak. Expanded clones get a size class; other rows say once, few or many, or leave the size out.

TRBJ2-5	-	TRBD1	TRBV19	TGTGCCAGTAGTACATACAGGGGCCAGGGAGAGACCCAGTACTTC	CASSTYRGQGETQYF
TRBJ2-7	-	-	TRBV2	TGTGCCAGCTGGGGACCAGGGGATTACGAGCAGTACTTC	CASWGPGDYEQYF
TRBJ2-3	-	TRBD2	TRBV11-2	TGTGCCAGCAGCTTAGCCTCAGCGGGAGAAGATACGCAGTATTTT	CASSLASAGEDTQYF
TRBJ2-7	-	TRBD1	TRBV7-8	TGTGCCAGCAGCGCACAGGGACAGGGGCAATCCTACGAGCAGTACTTC	CASSAQGQGQSYEQYF
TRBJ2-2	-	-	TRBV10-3	TGTGCCATCAGTGAGTCCAAGAGCGGGGAGCTGTTTTTT	CAISESKSGELFF
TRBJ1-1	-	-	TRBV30	TGTGCCTGGAGTCCTCATGGGGGCGGAAGGACTGAAGCTTTCTTT	CAWSPHGGGRTEAFF
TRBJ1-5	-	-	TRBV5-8	TGTGCCAGCAGCTTGGAAGGGGGCAATCAGCCCCAGCATTTT	CASSLEGGNQPQHF
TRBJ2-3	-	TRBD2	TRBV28	TGTGCCAGCAGCCCAGGGACTAGCGTTACAGATACGCAGTATTTT	CASSPGTSVTDTQYF
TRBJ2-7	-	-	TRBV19	TGTGCCAGTAGTAACAGGGCGACCTACGAGCAGTACTTC	CASSNRATYEQYF
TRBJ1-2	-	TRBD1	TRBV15	TGTGCCACCAGCAGCAGGGACAGGGAATATGGCTACACCTTC	CATSSRDREYGYTF
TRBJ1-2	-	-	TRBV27	TGTGCCAGCAGTTTAAGAGACTCTAGGGGCGAATACTATGGCTACACCTTC	CASSLRDSRGEYYGYTF
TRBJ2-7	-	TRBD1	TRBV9	TGTGCCAGCAGCGTAAGTCATTCGGACAGGGGTGCCGAGCAGTACTTC	CASSVSHSDRGAEQYF
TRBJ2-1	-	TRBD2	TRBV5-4	TGTGCCAGCAGCCGGACTAGCGGTATGTCCTACAATGAGCAGTTCTTC	CASSRTSGMSYNEQFF
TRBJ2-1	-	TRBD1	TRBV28	TGTGCCAGCAGCCCAGGACAGGGGCGCCTCTCCTACAATGAGCAGTTCTTC	CASSPGQGRLSYNEQFF
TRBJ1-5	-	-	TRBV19	TGTGCCAGTAGTATAGAACAGAGAATGAGTCAGCCCCAGCATTTT	CASSIEQRMSQPQHF
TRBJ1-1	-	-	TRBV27	TGTGCCAGCAGTTTAAGGGCGGGGGTCACTGAAGCTTTCTTT	CASSLRAGVTEAFF
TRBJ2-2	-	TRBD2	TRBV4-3	TGCGCCAGCAGCCAAGCGGGACTAGCGGGAATAACCGGGGAGCTGTTTTTT	CASSQAGLAGITGELFF
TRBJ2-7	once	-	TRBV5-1	TGCGCCAGCAGCTTGGAGCCAGGTCTCTACGAGCAGTACTTC	CASSLEPGLYEQYF
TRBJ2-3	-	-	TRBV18	TGTGCCAGCTCACCGCCGTCGGCAGATACGCAGTATTTT	CASSPPSADTQYF
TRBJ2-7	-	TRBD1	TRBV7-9	TGTTCCAGCAGCCCCGAGTCGGGACAGGGAACCTACGAGCAGTACTTC	CSSSPESGQGTYEQYF
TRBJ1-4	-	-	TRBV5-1	TGCGCCAGCAGCACGAGGACGGGAAATAATGAAAAACTGTTTTTT	CASSTRTGNNEKLFF
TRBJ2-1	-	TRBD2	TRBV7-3	TGTGCCAGCAGCCCGGGACTAGCGGAGCCCCCCGATGAGCAGTTCTTC	CASSPGLAEPPDEQFF
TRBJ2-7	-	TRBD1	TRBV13	TGTGCCAGCAGCCTACAGGACAGGGCAGACTACGAGCAGTACTTC	CASSLQDRADYEQYF
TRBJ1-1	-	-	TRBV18	TGTGCCAGCTCAACTACGTTTAACAGCGGAACTGAAGCTTTCTTT	CASSTTFNSGTEAFF
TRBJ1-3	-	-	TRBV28	TGTGCCAGCAGTTCCCAACAAATTTCTGGAAACACCATATATTTT	CASSSQQISGNTIYF
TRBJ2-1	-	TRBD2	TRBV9	TGTGCCAGCAGCGTAACTAGCGGGAGGGGGAATGAGCAGTTCTTC	CASSVTSGRGNEQFF
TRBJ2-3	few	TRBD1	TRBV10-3	TGTGCCATCAGTGGCGGGACAGGGGTCGGGACAGATACGCAGTATTTT	CAISGGTGVGTDTQYF
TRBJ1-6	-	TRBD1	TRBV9	TGTGCCAGCAGCGGACCTAAGACAGGGTCTAATTCACCCCTCCACTTT	CASSGPKTGSNSPLHF
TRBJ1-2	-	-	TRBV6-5	TGTGCCAGCAGTTATGAAGCAAACTATGGCTACACCTTC	CASSYEANYGYTF
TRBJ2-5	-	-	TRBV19	TGTGCCAGCCGTTCGAGTGAGACCCAGTACTTC	CASRSSETQYF
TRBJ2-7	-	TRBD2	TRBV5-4	TGTGCCAGCACCCCACGGGAGGGGGGATACGAGCAGTACTTC	CASTPREGGYEQYF
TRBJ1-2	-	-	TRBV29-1	TGCAGCGCTCACGGTGGACTAACTAACTATGGCTACACCTTC	CSAHGGLTNYGYTF
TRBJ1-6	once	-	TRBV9	TGTGCCAGCAGCCCCCAAGTGGGGGGTGGTACCTATAATTCACCCCTCCACTTT	CASSPQVGGGTYNSPLHF
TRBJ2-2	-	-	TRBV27	TGTGCCAGCAGTTTATATCGGGGCACCGGGGAGCTGTTTTTT	CASSLYRGTGELFF
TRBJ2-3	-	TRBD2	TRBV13	TGTGCCAGCAGCACTAGCGGGAGACCGCTAAGCACAGATACGCAGTATTTT	CASSTSGRPLSTDTQYF
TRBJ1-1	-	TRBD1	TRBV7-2	TGTGCCAGCAGCCTACTACCAGGGGGACCTAACACTGAAGCTTTCTTT	CASSLLPGGPNTEAFF
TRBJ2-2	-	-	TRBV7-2	TGTGCCAGCAGCCGGTCCACCGGGGAGCTGTTTTTT	CASSRSTGELFF
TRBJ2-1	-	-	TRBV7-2	TGTGCCAGCAGCCCCTCCAATGAGCAGTTCTTC	CASSPSNEQFF
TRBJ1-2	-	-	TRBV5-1	TGCGCCAGCAGCCTACCGGGACAAGGGGGTGGCTACACCTTC	CASSLPGQGGGYTF
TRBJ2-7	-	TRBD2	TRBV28	TGTGCCAGCACCCCCGGGACTAGCGGGAGATACGAGCAGTACTTC	CASTPGTSGRYEQYF
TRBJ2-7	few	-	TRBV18	TGTGCCAGCTCCTTCGGGACCTACGAGCAGTACTTC	CASSFGTYEQYF
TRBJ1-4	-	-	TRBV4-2	TGTGCCAGCGGGGGGGGTACTGATGAAAAACTGTTTTTT	CASGGGTDEKLFF
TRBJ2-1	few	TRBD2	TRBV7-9	TGTGCCAGCAGCTTAGTCGGGACTAGCGGGAAAAATGAGCAGTTCTTC	CASSLVGTSGKNEQFF
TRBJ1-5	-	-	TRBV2	TGTGCCAGCAGTGCTGGCAGGAGGGGAACGGCCCAGCATTTT	CASSAGRRGTAQHF
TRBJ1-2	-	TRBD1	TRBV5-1	TGCGCCAGCAGCTGGGACAGATCCTATGGCTACACCTTC	CASSWDRSYGYTF
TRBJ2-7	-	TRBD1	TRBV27	TGTGCCAGCAGTTCCTCCGGGACAGGCGACTACGAGCAGTACTTC	CASSSSGTGDYEQYF
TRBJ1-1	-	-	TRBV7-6	TGTGCCAGCAGCTTAAGGGGTGACACTGAAGCTTTCTTT	CASSLRGDTEAFF
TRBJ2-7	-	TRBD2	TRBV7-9	TGTGCCACCCGGACGGGACTAGCGGGAGGTTCCGAGCAGTACTTC	CATRTGLAGGSEQYF
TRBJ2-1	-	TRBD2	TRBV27	TGTGCCAGCAGTTTACGACTAGCGTCAAGGGATGAGCAGTTCTTC	CASSLRLASRDEQFF
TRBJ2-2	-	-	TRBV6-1	TGTGCCAGCAGTGAAGCGGGAGCGAACACCGGGGAGCTGTTTTTT	CASSEAGANTGELFF
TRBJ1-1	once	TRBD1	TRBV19	TGTGCCAGTATGGGGGACAGAACCATGAACACTGAAGCTTTCTTT	CASMGDRTMNTEAFF